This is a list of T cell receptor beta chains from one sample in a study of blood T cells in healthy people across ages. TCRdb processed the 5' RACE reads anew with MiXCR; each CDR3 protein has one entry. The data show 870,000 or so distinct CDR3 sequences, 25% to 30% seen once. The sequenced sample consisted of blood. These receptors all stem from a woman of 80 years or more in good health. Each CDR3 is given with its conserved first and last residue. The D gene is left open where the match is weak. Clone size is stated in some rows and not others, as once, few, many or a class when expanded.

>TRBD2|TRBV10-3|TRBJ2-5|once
TGTGCCATCGGCGAGCGGGGCCCCCAAGAGACCCAGTACTTC
CAIGERGPQETQYF
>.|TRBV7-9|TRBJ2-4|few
TGTGCCAGCAGCCCCGCCGGGGTCCTAGCCAAAAACATTCAGTACTTC
CASSPAGVLAKNIQYF
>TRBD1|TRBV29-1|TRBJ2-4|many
TGCAGCGCCCTGGGACAGGGGGCTACGGCCAAAAACATTCAGTACTTC
CSALGQGATAKNIQYF
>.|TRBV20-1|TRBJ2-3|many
TGCAGTGCTAATGGCCTGACAGATACGCAGTATTTT
CSANGLTDTQYF
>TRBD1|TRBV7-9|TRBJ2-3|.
TGTGCCAGCCGAAGGACAGGCGATACTAGCACAGATACGCAGTATTTT
CASRRTGDTSTDTQYF
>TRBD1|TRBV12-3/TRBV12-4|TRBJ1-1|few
TGTGCCAGCAGTCCGGACAGGCTTAACAGGGGGCGGAAGGAGGCTTTCTTT
CASSPDRLNRGRKEAFF
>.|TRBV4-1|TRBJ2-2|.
TGCGCCAGCAACCCGCAGGGGACCACCGGGGAGCTGTTTTTT
CASNPQGTTGELFF
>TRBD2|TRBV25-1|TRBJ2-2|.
TGTGCCAGCAGTGATTACCATAATAGCGGGGCTTACACCGGGGAGCTGTTTTTT
CASSDYHNSGAYTGELFF
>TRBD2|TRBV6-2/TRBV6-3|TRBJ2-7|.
TGTGCCAGCAGTTACGGGGGCGGGGGGGTCTACAATGAGCAGTACTTC
CASSYGGGGVYNEQYF
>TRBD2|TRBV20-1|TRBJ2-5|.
TGCAGTGCTCTCTCGGGGACTAGCGGTAAAGAGACCCAGTACTTC
CSALSGTSGKETQYF
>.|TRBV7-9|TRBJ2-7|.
TGTGCCAGCAGCCCCGGACAGCCAGTGTCCGAGCAGTACTTC
CASSPGQPVSEQYF
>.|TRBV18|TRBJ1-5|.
TGTGCCAGCTCACCAAAACAGCCCCAGCATTTT
CASSPKQPQHF
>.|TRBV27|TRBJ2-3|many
TGTGCCAGCAGTAAGATCGGGACACTTAGCACAGATACGCAGTATTTT
CASSKIGTLSTDTQYF
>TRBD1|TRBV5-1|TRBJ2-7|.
TGCGCCAGCACCGCCGGACAGGGGGGCTACGAGCAGTACTTC
CASTAGQGGYEQYF
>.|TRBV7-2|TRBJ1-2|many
TGTGCCAGCAGCTCGGTAGCAGTTCCCCTACTAAACTATGGCTACACCTTC
CASSSVAVPLLNYGYTF
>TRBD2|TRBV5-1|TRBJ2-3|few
TGCGCCAGCAGCCAAACTAGCGGGGGGGCCGAAGATACGCAGTATTTT
CASSQTSGGAEDTQYF
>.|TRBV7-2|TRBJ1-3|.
TGTGCCAGCAGCGCCCAACAGGTTCGCTCTGGAAACACCATATATTTT
CASSAQQVRSGNTIYF
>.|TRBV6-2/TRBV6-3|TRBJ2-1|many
TGTGCCAGCAGTTACGAAAGAGGCGTACACAATGAGCAGTTCTTC
CASSYERGVHNEQFF
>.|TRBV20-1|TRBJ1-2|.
TGCAGTGCTAGTCCGGGAAAGGGTGGCTACACCTTC
CSASPGKGGYTF
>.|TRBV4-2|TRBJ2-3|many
TGTGCCAGCAGCCAAGCCCCGACCCGCACAGATACGCAGTATTTT
CASSQAPTRTDTQYF
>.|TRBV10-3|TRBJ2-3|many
TGTGCCATCAATGCTCGAGGAGGAGATACGCAGTATTTT
CAINARGGDTQYF
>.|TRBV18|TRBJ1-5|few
TGTGCCAGCTCACCACAGGGAGGGGGCAATCAGCCCCAGCATTTT
CASSPQGGGNQPQHF
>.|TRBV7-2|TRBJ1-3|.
TGTGCCAGCAGCTCCCTTGGAAACACCATATATTTT
CASSSLGNTIYF
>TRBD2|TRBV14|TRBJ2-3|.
TGTGCCAGCAGCGAAGGATCTAGCGGGGGCGCAGATACGCAGTATTTT
CASSEGSSGGADTQYF
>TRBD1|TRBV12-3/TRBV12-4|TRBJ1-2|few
TGTGCCAGCAGGGGAGGGACAGGGGTCCTAACTAACTATGGCTACACCTTC
CASRGGTGVLTNYGYTF